This T cell receptor beta chain originates from a study of neurological immune-mediated disorders. This clonotype was counted ten times or more. Using its own MiXCR run on the 5' RACE reads, TCRdb lists one record per CDR3 protein. The data show roughly 41,000 distinct CDR3 sequences, under 2% seen once. Sequences were obtained from PBMCs. The TCR was taken from a woman aged 40-49 years with multiple sclerosis.

This CDR3 is CASSLGRDSVSNEQFF. The CDR3 DNA follows: TGTGCCAGCAGCTTGGGAAGGGACAGTGTGAGCAATGAGCAGTTCTTC. V usage is TRBV5-4 and J usage is TRBJ2-1, with 7 bases lining up with TRBD1. The CDR3 contains 16 residues. Looked up from germline, CDR1 is SGHNT and CDR2 is YYREEE (reference sequence). V gave up 0 bases and J gave up 6 bases; unmatched junction bases: 9.